One and the same sample provided the 16 T cell receptor beta chains below, sequenced in a study of regulatory T cells in long-lasting Graves disease. Arm-PCR of CDR3 regions and iRepertoire HTBI primers were the basis on which TCR beta libraries were built. TCRdb called the multiplex PCR reads again in MiXCR, with one record for every CDR3 protein. The data contain a few hundred thousand distinct CDR3 sequences, around 15% of them seen just once; the ten biggest clones take up 20%. The time point: newly diagnosed GD, antithyroid drugs for less than 3 months. From PBMCs, RNA was extracted and then used to make the TCR library. These data are also associated with another study on T cells in Graves' hyperthyroidism and ophthalmopathy.

The sequencing used peripheral blood mononuclear cells (PBMCs), collected at new diagnosis, from a patient treated with antithyroid drugs. The receptors were gathered from a woman under 30 with Graves disease.

Many counts were recorded for this clonotype. The chain carries TRBV28 and TRBJ2-3; D may be TRBD1 (6 bases). The CDR3 is 17 amino acids. Trimming stripped 6 bases from V and 2 bases from J, with 21 bases between. Per the germline V gene, CDR1 is MDHEN and CDR2 is SYDVKM. Here the CDR3 reads CASSPIRPGHLTDTQYF. CDR3 DNA sequence: TGTGCCAGCAGCCCGATCAGACCGGGACACCTCACAGATACGCAGTATTTT.

This clonotype was detected only a few times. In nucleotides, the CDR3 is TGTGCCAGCAGCGACAGCGGCAATCAGCCCCAGCATTTT. Protein sequence: CASSDSGNQPQHF. The rearrangement uses TRBV12-3 or TRBV12-4 and TRBJ1-5, with D possibly matching TRBD1 (5 bases). Trimming cost V 6 bases and J 2 bases, with 8 bases left between them. The CDR3 is 13 amino acids.

The V call is TRBV4-1, the J call TRBJ2-1, with TRBD2 identical over 7 bases. Trimming removed 0 bases from V and 12 bases from J; junction bases left unmatched: 8. This CDR3 comprises 14 residues. Germline CDR1 and CDR2: MGHRA and YSYEKL. The CDR3 DNA reads as TGCGCCAGCAGCCAAGACCCACAGCGGGGTGGGCAGTTCTTC. Its protein product is CASSQDPQRGGQFF.

The chain combines TRBV28 with TRBJ2-7, with D tentatively TRBD1 (5 bases). V was cut by 10 bases and J by 1 base, with 11 bases left in between. From germline, CDR1 is MDHEN and CDR2 SYDVKM. This CDR3 has 12 residues. The CDR3 DNA reads TGTGCCATCGCAGGGTATTCCTACGAGCAGTACTTC. Translation gives CAIAGYSYEQYF.

This clonotype appeared many times. The chain links TRBV10-3 to TRBJ2-2, with D hard to call. This CDR3 region has 13 residues. Germline V gives CDR1 ENHRY, CDR2 SYGVKD. Trimming cost V 5 bases and J 12 bases, with 16 bases left between them. The CDR3 DNA follows: TGTGCCATCAGTTCCCCGGCACTCGCCCAGCTGTTTTTT. Translating it yields CAISSPALAQLFF.

Notes on this clonotype: Lacking the conserved final phenylalanine or tryptophan, this CDR3 likely reflects a read error. The V gene is TRBV12-3 or TRBV12-4, the J gene TRBJ2-7; tentatively, D is TRBD1 (6 bases). V was clipped by 2 bases and J by 3 bases, with 11 bases between them. CDR3 length: 14 amino acids. The chain's CDR3 is CASSLTGQSYEQYL. The DNA for the CDR3 is TGTGCCAGCAGTTTAACTGGACAGAGCTACGAGCAGTACCTC.

In its sample, this clonotype was seen many times. The chain uses TRBV28 and TRBJ1-1; D is unclear. V lost 2 bases and J lost 4, with 11 bases in between. In germline, CDR1 is MDHEN, CDR2 SYDVKM. The CDR3 has 14 amino acids. CDR3 sequence: CASSLGQSVTEAFF. The CDR3 DNA sequence: TGTGCCAGCAGTTTAGGGCAGTCCGTCACTGAAGCTTTCTTT.

This clonotype was picked up a small number of times. The rearrangement uses TRBV12-3 or TRBV12-4 and TRBJ2-1; D tentatively fits TRBD1 or TRBD2 (6 bases each). There are 17 residues in the CDR3. Trimming stripped 2 bases from V and 2 bases from J, with 16 bases between. CDR3 amino acids: CASSLRGGSITYNEQFF. CDR3 coding DNA: TGTGCCAGCAGTTTAAGAGGGGGGAGTATCACCTACAATGAGCAGTTCTTC.

This clonotype was detected many times. Sequence at one end of the junction differs from germline and may be a read error. The rearrangement links TRBV5-1 to TRBJ1-1; no reliable D call. This CDR3 region has 14 residues. Germline V gives CDR1 SGHRS, CDR2 YFSETQ. The CDR3 sequence: CASSLDLMNTEAFF. DNA of the CDR3: TGTGCCAGCAGCTTGGATTTGATGAACACTGAAGCTTTCTTT. Variable domain in full (rest from reference TRBV5-1 and TRBJ1-1): KAGVTQTPRYLIKTRGQQVTLSCSPISGHRSVSWYQQTPGQGLQFLFEYFSETQRNKGNFPGRFSGRQFSNSRSEMNVSTLELGDSALYLCASSLDLMNTEAFFGQGTRLTVV.

This clonotype was observed many times. The chain uses TRBV3-1 and TRBJ2-1; D is unclear. CDR1 is LGHDT, CDR2 YNNKEL, per germline (reference sequence). Trimming took 1 base from V and 5 from J, leaving 9 bases between them. The CDR3 extends over 14 amino acids. In DNA form, the CDR3 reads TGTGCCAGCAGCCAAGTACAGACCGACAATGAGCAGTTCTTC. Translation gives CASSQVQTDNEQFF.

CDR3 amino acids: CASSQTGAYGYTF. The CDR3 nucleotides are TGTGCCAGCAGCCAAACAGGTGCATATGGCTACACCTTC. The rearrangement joins TRBV9 to TRBJ1-2; D possibly corresponds to TRBD1 (5 bases). Germline V gene lookup returns CDR1 SGDLS and CDR2 YYNGEE. The CDR3 consists of 13 residues. The V and J ends lost 4 bases and 5 bases respectively, with 12 bases between them.

There are many counts of this clonotype. This rearrangement joins TRBV28 to TRBJ1-1; a weak D match, TRBD1 (5 bases). Germline V gene lookup returns CDR1 MDHEN and CDR2 SYDVKM. This CDR3 is built from 15 residues. Trimming took 2 bases from V and 1 from J, leaving 11 bases between them. Here the CDR3 reads CASSLGGARNTEAFF. The CDR3 DNA sequence: TGTGCCAGCAGTTTAGGAGGGGCGAGGAACACTGAAGCTTTCTTT. Full variable domain (remainder filled in from reference TRBV28 and TRBJ1-1): DVKVTQSSRYLVKRTGEKVFLECVQDMDHENMFWYRQDPGLGLRLIYFSYDVKMKEKGDIPEGYSVSREKKERFSLILESASTNQTSMYLCASSLGGARNTEAFFGQGTRLTVV.

V gene TRBV5-1 combines with J gene TRBJ2-7; 12 bases match TRBD2. Germline loops: CDR1 SGHRS, CDR2 YFSETQ. This CDR3 is 16 amino acids long. Trimming at V came to 4 bases and at J to 8 bases, leaving 13 bases not matched to a gene. For the CDR3, the DNA is TGCGCCAGCAGCAGCCAAGGGACTAGCGGGCGGGGCAAGCAGTACTTC. Amino acid sequence: CASSSQGTSGRGKQYF.

This clonotype occurred a few times. This CDR3 is CASSTPGQVNNEQFF. CDR3 nucleotide sequence: TGTGCCAGTAGTACACCGGGACAGGTTAACAATGAGCAGTTCTTC. The chain employs TRBV19 and TRBJ2-1; 8 nucleotides match TRBD1. This CDR3 spans 15 amino acids. J was trimmed by 5 bases and V by 4 bases; bases with no gene match: 7. Germline values: CDR1 LNHDA, CDR2 SQIVND (reference sequence).

This clonotype was seen more than once but under ten times. V is TRBV20-1 and J is TRBJ1-1, with TRBD1 matching 10 bases. V lost 3 bases to trimming and J lost 6 bases; unmatched junction nucleotides: 13. This CDR3 spans 16 amino acids. CDR1 and CDR2 (germline): DFQATT, SNEGSKA (reference sequence). The CDR3 here is CSAREVPGQGFPEAFF. The CDR3 nucleotides read TGCAGTGCTAGGGAAGTCCCGGGACAGGGGTTCCCTGAAGCTTTCTTT.

The sample holds many counts of this clonotype. This chain joins TRBV3-1 and TRBJ2-2, with 11 positions matching TRBD2. Germline trimming cut 4 bases from V and 7 bases from J; bases unmatched to any gene: 11. CDR1 is LGHDT and CDR2 is YNNKEL in the germline V gene (reference sequence). The CDR3 is 17 residues long. In DNA form, the CDR3 reads TGTGCCAGCAGCCCTCCGGGACTAGCGGCCCGGTTCGGGGAGCTGTTTTTT. This translates into CASSPPGLAARFGELFF.